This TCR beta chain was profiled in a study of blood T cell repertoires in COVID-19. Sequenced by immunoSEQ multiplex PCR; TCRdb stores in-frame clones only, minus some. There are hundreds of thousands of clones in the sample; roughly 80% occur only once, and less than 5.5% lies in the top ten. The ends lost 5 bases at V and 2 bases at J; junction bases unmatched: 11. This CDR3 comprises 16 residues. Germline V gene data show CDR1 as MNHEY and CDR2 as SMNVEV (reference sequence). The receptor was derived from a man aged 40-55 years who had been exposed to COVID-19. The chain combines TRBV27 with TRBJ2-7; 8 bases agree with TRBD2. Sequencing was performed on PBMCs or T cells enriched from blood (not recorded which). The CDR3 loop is CASSGERLAIPYEQYF. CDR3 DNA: TGTGCCAGCAGTGGAGAACGACTAGCGATCCCCTACGAGCAGTACTTC.